Listed below are T cell receptor beta chains from one sample, sequenced in a study of Ad26.COV2.S vaccination and SARS-CoV-2 variants. The data were produced by immunoSEQ multiplex PCR, yet TCRdb's version contains in-frame clones alone and is incomplete. The repertoire includes about half a million clones, roughly nine tenths of them detected once, and 1.5% to 2% sits in the top ten. This sample comprised peripheral blood, obtained in a trial of Ad26.COV2.S vaccine versus placebo. The receptor set was obtained from a person aged 18-60 years who received the Ad26.COV2.S COVID-19 vaccine or a placebo. CDR3s include the opening cysteine and the closing phenylalanine or tryptophan.

CDR3 protein,V gene
CASSLGTSNEKLFF,TRBV5-1
CASRTWTGANEQFF,TRBV6-6
CASSSAGTRHEQFF,TRBV7-2
CASSEETGGYGYTF,TRBV6-1
CATKTGRESDTQYF,TRBV19
CASSEAGQRMNTEAFF,TRBV25-1
CASTLAGVHEQYF,TRBV3-1/TRBV3-2
CASDSGLPNTEAFF,TRBV5-1
CASKDSLWSNQPQHF,TRBV6-8
CASSLELMNTEAFF,TRBV5-6
CASSVPGGREQYF,TRBV25-1
CASSYTGTNEKLFF,TRBV6-5
CASRSGTGAISNQPQHF,TRBV5-8
CASSPDGYSNQPQHF,TRBV18
CASSLEAEKLFF,TRBV7-9
CASSLSVNQPQHF,TRBV5-1
CASSLELAVTYGYTF,TRBV11-2
CASSKGHGTSGGYEQYF,TRBV21-1
CASSMTSGNAQETQYF,TRBV19